This TCR beta chain was recorded in a study of T-cell reconstitution after alpha-beta-depleted transplantation in children. Findings of the study overall: Surviving thymic progenitors and recipient T cells were the source of high TCRbeta diversity at day 60 in some patients. T cells produced anew were the main source of T-cell counts and diversity one year after transplant. As was reported, about two months after transplant, alpha-beta T cells came from several hundred expanded graft clones.

Molecular barcoding with unique molecular identifiers was used for the TCRbeta library. TCRdb itself ran the PCR reads through MiXCR, one entry per CDR3 protein. The sample carries around 440,000 distinct CDR3 sequences, about a sixth recorded once. This clonotype was seen a few times. What it binds is not known. The sequencing here drew on PBMCs, mostly from graft donor cells, taken 360 days after TCRalphabeta/CD19-depleted stem cell transplant. This TCR derives from a boy in the first two years of life who had a stem cell transplant for Wiskott-Aldrich syndrome, so the T cells may come from the graft donor.

CDR3 nucleotides: TGCAGCGTTGAAGAGGGACATCAGGGATCCCGCTCCTACGAGCAGTACTTC. Translating gives CSVEEGHQGSRSYEQYF. The chain recombines TRBV29-1 with TRBJ2-7; the D gene is possibly TRBD1 (6 bases). Germline assignment: CDR1 SQVTM and CDR2 ANQGSEA. CDR3 length equals 17 residues. V was trimmed by 0 bases and J by 0 bases, leaving 18 bases between them.